This passage covers 31 T cell receptor beta chains from one sample sequenced in a study of T cells in Graves' hyperthyroidism and ophthalmopathy. The TCR beta CDR3 regions underwent amplification using RNA transcripts as the source. RT-PCR in the first round (using the HTBI primer set) targeted the TCR CDR3. TCRdb itself ran the multiplex PCR reads through MiXCR, one entry per CDR3 protein. The profile shows a few hundred thousand distinct CDR3 sequences, about 16% of them singletons. The source material was blood. Receptor source: a woman aged 25 to 45 with Graves' ophthalmopathy.

This clonotype came up a few times. V and J are TRBV7-8 and TRBJ2-5; the D call may be TRBD1 or TRBD2 (5 bases each). Germline loops: CDR1 SGHVS, CDR2 FQNEAQ. The CDR3 totals 16 residues. V gave up 5 bases and J gave up 5 bases, with 21 bases separating them. The chain's CDR3 is CASSEPRGPQGETQYF. As DNA, the CDR3 is TGTGCCAGCAGCGAACCCCGGGGCCCTCAGGGCGAGACCCAGTACTTC.

As for this clonotype: A much larger clone lies a single base off, so this may be a read error. This chain links TRBV7-9 with TRBJ2-1, with 7 bases matching TRBD1. The CDR3 has 13 amino acids. Trimming removed 4 bases from V and 3 bases from J; junction bases left unmatched: 0. Looked up from germline, CDR1 is SEHNR and CDR2 is FQNEAQ (reference sequence). CDR3 nucleotide sequence: TGTGCCAGCAGCTGGGACAGCTACAATGAGCAGTTCTTC. It codes for CASSWDSYNEQFF.

This clonotype was detected many times. The gene calls are TRBV30 and TRBJ1-1, with D maybe TRBD1 (6 bases). The germline V gene encodes CDR1 GTSNPN and CDR2 SVGIG (reference sequence). The ends were cut back, 1 base at V and 2 bases at J, with 17 bases in the middle. The CDR3 spans 16 residues. In nucleotides, the CDR3 is TGTGCCTGGAGTGACCTACACAGGGCAACTAACACTGAAGCTTTCTTT. It yields the protein CAWSDLHRATNTEAFF. Combining the CDR3 with reference TRBV30 and TRBJ1-1 gives the whole variable domain SQTIHQWPATLVQPVGSPLSLECTVEGTSNPNLYWYRQAAGRGLQLLFYSVGIGQISSEVPQNLSASRPQDRQFILSSKKLLLSDSGFYLCAWSDLHRATNTEAFFGQGTRLTVV.

This clonotype was observed a few times. The J gene is TRBJ2-3, the V gene TRBV14; no definite D call. Germline lookup yields CDR1 SGHDN and CDR2 FVKESK. This CDR3 has 12 amino acids. The V and J ends lost 1 base and 10 bases respectively, with 9 bases between them. The DNA of the CDR3 is TGTGCCAGCAGCCAAGCTGGGTTGGCGCAGTATTTT. As protein: CASSQAGLAQYF.

V usage is TRBV28 and J usage is TRBJ1-1; tentative D call: TRBD1 (6 bases). The CDR3 is 17 amino acids. The germline V and J ends were trimmed by 5 bases and 1 base, with 20 bases remaining between them. Germline V CDR1 and CDR2: MDHEN, SYDVKM. The CDR3 coding sequence is TGTGCCAGCAGTCCACTCCCCGGGGGGGCCCCGAACACTGAAGCTTTCTTT. Its protein is CASSPLPGGAPNTEAFF.

The gene calls are TRBV14 and TRBJ2-7; 10 bases line up with TRBD1. The CDR3 spans 16 residues. J lost 3 bases, V lost 8 bases, and 13 bases had no gene match. Germline V gives CDR1 SGHDN, CDR2 FVKESK. The CDR3 region is CASQPIGGQGFYEQYF. The CDR3 DNA reads TGTGCCAGCCAACCGATTGGGGGACAGGGGTTCTACGAGCAGTACTTC.

This clonotype has at least ten counts. The CDR3 nucleotides are TGCAGTGCTAGTCAACCAGGAGCCCCCAATCAGCCCCAGCATTTT. Its protein is CSASQPGAPNQPQHF. The V gene is TRBV20-1, the J gene TRBJ1-5; D remains ambiguous. The V end was cut by 3 bases, the J end by 3 bases, with 15 bases between. The CDR3 has 15 residues. The germline gives CDR1 DFQATT, CDR2 SNEGSKA (reference sequence).

This clonotype came up many times. The V call is TRBV3-1, the J call TRBJ2-4; D unclear. The CDR3 has 15 residues. Germline V lookup: CDR1 LGHDT, CDR2 YNNKEL (reference sequence). Deletions cut 5 bases from V and 0 bases from J, with 11 bases between. CDR3 sequence (DNA): TGTGCCAGCAGCATGACCCTAGTAGCCAAAAACATTCAGTACTTC. Amino acid sequence: CASSMTLVAKNIQYF.

This clonotype was seen many times. This chain connects TRBV10-3 to TRBJ2-3, with 7 bases matching TRBD1. Germline trimming cut 3 bases from V and 4 bases from J; bases unmatched to any gene: 4. CDR3 length: 14 residues. CDR1 is ENHRY and CDR2 is SYGVKD in the germline V gene. CDR3 in DNA: TGTGCCATCAGTGAAGACAGGGTGCCAGATACGCAGTATTTT. It codes for CAISEDRVPDTQYF.

This clonotype was observed many times. V and J are TRBV11-2 and TRBJ2-5; 9 nucleotides align to TRBD1. V shed 5 bases and J 5 bases; nucleotides not matched to a gene: 15. Per germline, CDR1 SGHAT and CDR2 FQNNGV. This CDR3 comprises 17 residues. Here the CDR3 reads CASSLIIRGQGRETQYF. As DNA, the CDR3 is TGTGCCAGCAGCCTCATTATAAGGGGACAGGGCCGGGAGACCCAGTACTTC. The full variable domain, its missing parts supplied by reference TRBV11-2 and TRBJ2-5, is EAGVAQSPRYKIIEKRQSVAFWCNPISGHATLYWYQQILGQGPKLLIQFQNNGVVDDSQLPKDRFSAERLKGVDSTLKIQPAKLEDSAVYLCASSLIIRGQGRETQYFGPGTRLLVL.

The V and J genes are TRBV29-1 and TRBJ2-3; 7 bases match TRBD2. V lost 2 bases to trimming and J lost 3 bases; unmatched junction nucleotides: 5. CDR3 length: 14 residues. Germline V CDR1 and CDR2: SQVTM, ANQGSEA. The CDR3 reads CSVERSGGTDTQYF. The CDR3 nucleotides read TGCAGCGTTGAACGCTCGGGAGGAACAGATACGCAGTATTTT.

This rearrangement joins TRBV6-1 to TRBJ1-3, with D possibly TRBD1 on 5 matching bases. Germline V gene lookup returns CDR1 MNHNS and CDR2 SASEGT. This CDR3 has 15 residues. Deletions cut 6 bases from V and 0 bases from J, with 12 bases between. The CDR3 nucleotides read TGTGCCAGCAGGCCGGCAGGGATCTCTGGAAACACCATATATTTT. Encoded protein: CASRPAGISGNTIYF.

This clonotype was found a few times. The genes are TRBV20-1 and TRBJ2-1, with D possibly matching TRBD2 (5 bases). Germline CDR1 and CDR2: DFQATT and SNEGSKA (reference sequence). The CDR3 spans 12 residues. The CDR3 region is CSSGSSYNEQFF. DNA of the CDR3: TGCTCCTCGGGGAGCTCCTACAATGAGCAGTTCTTC.

The V and J genes are TRBV7-9 and TRBJ1-5; the D gene is possibly TRBD1 (5 bases). With 5 bases removed from V and 2 bases from J, the gap between germline ends came to 16 bases. CDR1 SEHNR and CDR2 FQNEAQ come from the germline V gene (reference sequence). The CDR3 has 16 residues. For the CDR3, the DNA is TGTGCCAGCAGCCGGGGGACCGTCTCTGGCAATCAGCCCCAGCATTTT. Amino acid sequence: CASSRGTVSGNQPQHF.

The chain joins TRBV6-1 to TRBJ1-3, with TRBD1 matching over 9 bases. From germline, CDR1 is MNHNS and CDR2 SASEGT. V shed 3 bases, J shed 0 bases, and the junction held 9 bases outside the gene matches. The length of the CDR3 is 18 residues. CDR3 region: CASSEPFRTGASGNTIYF. CDR3 DNA: TGTGCCAGCAGTGAGCCTTTCCGGACAGGGGCCTCTGGAAACACCATATATTTT.

This clonotype was seen repeatedly, ten times or more. The rearrangement joins TRBV20-1 to TRBJ1-1; D call uncertain. Germline V gene lookup returns CDR1 DFQATT and CDR2 SNEGSKA (reference sequence). Trimming stripped 2 bases from V and 3 bases from J, with 10 bases between. CDR3 size: 13 residues. The CDR3 coding sequence is TGCAGTGCTAGAAAGAGAATGGACACTGAAGCTTTCTTT. Its translation is CSARKRMDTEAFF.

The table lists this clonotype with a few counts. The chain is built from TRBV7-9 and TRBJ1-1, with D tentatively TRBD1 (5 bases). The CDR3 has 16 residues. Trimming stripped 2 bases from V and 1 base from J, with 14 bases between. The germline V gene encodes CDR1 SEHNR and CDR2 FQNEAQ (reference sequence). In nucleotides, the CDR3 is TGTGCCAGCAGCTTACCAAGAGGGGTCTCGAACACTGAAGCTTTCTTT. It yields the protein CASSLPRGVSNTEAFF.

The chain recombines TRBV6-2 or TRBV6-3 with TRBJ2-3; 9 bases map to TRBD1. With V trimmed by 6 bases and J by 0 bases, 4 bases remained unmatched. CDR3 size: 15 residues. The germline V gene encodes CDR1 MNHEY and CDR2 SVGEGT. This CDR3 is CASRATGGSTDTQYF. The CDR3 DNA follows: TGTGCCAGCAGGGCCACAGGGGGCAGCACAGATACGCAGTATTTT.

The chain has TRBV6-1 and TRBJ2-5, with TRBD2 identical over 11 bases. The CDR3 has 16 residues. Trimming removed 7 bases from V and 6 bases from J; junction bases left unmatched: 13. CDR1 MNHNS and CDR2 SASEGT come from the germline V gene. The CDR3 loop is CASTQTSGTVGKTQYF. In DNA form, the CDR3 reads TGTGCCAGCACCCAGACTAGCGGGACTGTAGGGAAGACCCAGTACTTC.

This clonotype was observed a few times. This chain connects TRBV5-4 to TRBJ2-2, with a tentative D call TRBD2 (6 bases). The length of the CDR3 is 15 residues. The germline V and J ends were trimmed by 4 bases and 2 bases, with 12 bases remaining between them. CDR1 SGHNT and CDR2 YYREEE come from the germline V gene (reference sequence). The CDR3 is CASSPIAENTGELFF. The CDR3 DNA reads as TGTGCCAGCAGCCCAATAGCGGAAAACACCGGGGAGCTGTTTTTT.

The J gene is TRBJ1-5, the V gene TRBV19, with D tentatively TRBD1 (6 bases). Trimming removed 6 bases from V and 0 bases from J, with 15 bases in between. Germline V gene lookup returns CDR1 LNHDA and CDR2 SQIVND (reference sequence). This CDR3 comprises 16 residues. DNA of the CDR3: TGTGCCAGTAGCTGGACAGTCTTTTATAGCAATCAGCCCCAGCATTTT. Amino acid sequence: CASSWTVFYSNQPQHF.

The chain uses TRBV7-2 and TRBJ2-5, with 9 bases matching TRBD2. The CDR3 spans 16 residues. Looked up from germline, CDR1 is SGHTA and CDR2 is FQGNSA. The junction had 10 bases not matched to a gene; V was cut back by 2 bases and J by 6 bases. This CDR3 reads CASSLSGSGSIKTQYF. In DNA, the CDR3 is TGTGCCAGCAGCTTAAGTGGTAGCGGGAGTATCAAGACCCAGTACTTC.

This clonotype was counted between two and nine times. CDR3 sequence reads: CAIRTGTGGTEAFF. The CDR3 region has the DNA TGTGCCATCAGGACCGGGACAGGGGGCACTGAAGCTTTCTTT. V is TRBV10-3 and J is TRBJ1-1, with 11 bases lining up with TRBD1. The V gene end was trimmed by 6 bases and the J gene end by 4 bases; junction bases not matched to a gene: 4. Germline V CDR1 and CDR2: ENHRY, SYGVKD. This CDR3 spans 14 amino acids.

This clonotype occurred many times. The gene calls are TRBV11-2 and TRBJ2-3; no clear D gene. V was shortened by 2 bases and J by 0 bases, with 6 bases between the two germline ends. CDR1 is SGHAT, CDR2 FQNNGV, per germline. There are 14 residues in the CDR3. CDR3 residues: CASSLWGSTDTQYF. The CDR3 DNA reads as TGTGCCAGCAGCTTATGGGGTAGCACAGATACGCAGTATTTT.

This clonotype was picked up a small number of times. The rearrangement links TRBV2 to TRBJ2-2; D not certain. V lost 6 bases and J 13 bases, leaving 9 bases between the germline ends. CDR3 length: 10 residues. Germline values: CDR1 SNHLY, CDR2 FYNNEI. The chain's CDR3 is CASRRSRLFF. DNA for the CDR3: TGTGCCAGCAGGAGGTCCCGGCTGTTTTTT.

This clonotype showed up many times. The CDR3 sequence: CASSYSPGQGIYNEQFF. CDR3 nucleotide sequence: TGTGCCAGCAGTTATTCCCCGGGACAGGGTATCTACAATGAGCAGTTCTTC. The chain links TRBV6-2 or TRBV6-3 to TRBJ2-1; TRBD1 agrees at 9 bases. Germline V gene sequence: CDR1 MNHEY, CDR2 SVGEGT. The V segment lost 3 bases and the J segment 3 bases; nucleotides outside the gene matches: 9. This CDR3 contains 17 residues.

This clonotype was recorded many times. The gene calls are TRBV29-1 and TRBJ2-7; D may correspond to TRBD1 or TRBD2 (5 bases each). Trimming stripped 4 bases from V and 5 bases from J, with 18 bases between. The CDR3 spans 14 residues. Per the germline V gene, CDR1 is SQVTM and CDR2 is ANQGSEA. Here the CDR3 reads CSVVRDGEAHEQYF. The CDR3 coding sequence is TGCAGCGTTGTCCGGGACGGTGAGGCCCACGAGCAGTACTTC.

This clonotype was observed many times. The J gene is TRBJ1-1, the V gene TRBV7-2, with 10 positions matching TRBD1. This CDR3 has 15 amino acids. Germline CDR1 is SGHTA and CDR2 is FQGNSA. V lost 3 bases, J lost 3 bases, and 4 bases stayed unmatched. DNA of the CDR3: TGTGCCAGCAGCTTCACCGGGACAGGGGACACTGAAGCTTTCTTT. Protein: CASSFTGTGDTEAFF. Full variable domain (rest looked up from reference TRBV7-2 and TRBJ1-1): GAGVSQSPSNKVTEKGKDVELRCDPISGHTALYWYRQSLGQGLEFLIYFQGNSAPDKSGLPSDRFSAERTGGSVSTLTIQRTQQEDSAVYLCASSFTGTGDTEAFFGQGTRLTVV.

This clonotype has ten or more counts. V gene TRBV11-2 combines with J gene TRBJ2-1, with D tentatively TRBD2 (6 bases). Germline V gene lookup returns CDR1 SGHAT and CDR2 FQNNGV. The CDR3 is 14 residues long. The ends were cut back, 5 bases at V and 7 bases at J, with 15 bases in the middle. CDR3 in amino acids: CASSRGTSINEQFF. The CDR3 DNA follows: TGTGCCAGCAGCCGTGGGACTTCAATTAATGAGCAGTTCTTC. Full variable domain (rest looked up from reference TRBV11-2 and TRBJ2-1): EAGVAQSPRYKIIEKRQSVAFWCNPISGHATLYWYQQILGQGPKLLIQFQNNGVVDDSQLPKDRFSAERLKGVDSTLKIQPAKLEDSAVYLCASSRGTSINEQFFGPGTRLTVL.

This clonotype was detected a few times. This chain uses TRBV6-6 with TRBJ2-1, with a possible D match to TRBD2 (6 bases). With 0 bases removed from V and 7 bases from J, the gap between germline ends came to 7 bases. CDR1 and CDR2 from the germline V gene are MNHNY and SVGAGI (reference sequence). The CDR3 is made up of 13 amino acids. The CDR3 is CASSYSGRNEQFF. In DNA, the CDR3 is TGTGCCAGCAGTTACTCGGGGAGGAATGAGCAGTTCTTC.

This clonotype was recorded at least ten times. V gene TRBV12-3 or TRBV12-4 combines with J gene TRBJ1-1, with D possibly TRBD1 on 6 matching bases. The germline V and J ends were trimmed by 5 bases and 10 bases, with 14 bases remaining between them. This CDR3 contains 12 residues. The CDR3, as DNA: TGTGCCAGCAGTCCAGGGACAATCTCAGCTTTCTTT. Its protein is CASSPGTISAFF.